Sequencing of this T cell receptor beta chain was carried out in a study of shared clonotypes between healthy human individuals. On this clone: Its matching antigen is unknown.

Among the unsorted PBMC samples, replicate PCRs used about 300 ng DNA, 30,000 to 35,000 T cell genomes. This table comes from immunoSEQ multiplex PCR, and its TCRdb copy is limited to in-frame clones, with some not included. The table lists around 530,000 clones, around three quarters of them singletons. General study results and limits: Only blood underwent sampling, and tissue repertoires likely differ. The diversity represented, both genetic and in exposure history, was limited by few donors.

V dropped 0 bases and J dropped 5 bases, with 13 bases sitting between them. This CDR3 contains 15 residues. Germline lookup yields CDR1 SGHTA and CDR2 FQGNSA. Sequencing was performed on PBMCs. The J gene is TRBJ1-1, the V gene TRBV7-2, with D perhaps matching TRBD1 (6 bases). The sequence derives from a middle-aged woman in good health. Some clones in this sample may be carry-over from other donors' samples. The CDR3 DNA reads TGTGCCAGCAGCTTAGCTTACAGGGAGCGGACTGAAGCTTTCTTT. It encodes CASSLAYRERTEAFF.